This TCR beta chain was profiled in a study of shared clonotypes between healthy human individuals (TCRdb year 2020). Regarding the research as a whole: A few men and a couple of women, aged 18 to 49 years, made up the cohort. To estimate repertoire size and how much clonotypes are shared between individuals, the study performed deep sequencing of blood TCR repertoires from a few healthy adults. Per donor, leukapheresis produced somewhere between about 0.94 and 9.5 billion PBMCs. To increase sequencing depth and limit assay-specific biases, TCR repertoire library preparation and sequencing were carried out by different laboratories using diverse techniques. For each donor, CD4 naive and CD4 memory were each run on three plates, CD8 naive on two plates, and CD8 memory on one plate. The paper's findings and limits, for the study overall: Rarefaction of sorted-subset datasets indicated incomplete sequencing despite the large sequencing depth. Sampling was restricted to blood, and TCR repertoires in tissue are likely to differ from TCR repertoires in blood. Compared with non-shared clonotypes, the clonotypes found in all four sorted-subset donors had higher generation probabilities. Estimated clonotype richness was generally larger for naive than for memory subsets. Pairwise subsampling indicated that sequencing depth was expected to affect the degree of clonotype sharing among donors. Sharing across a few donors was observed for 4.5% to 6.5% of naive CD4, under 4% of naive CD8, roughly 2.3% of memory CD4, and about 0.38% of memory CD8 clonotypes. The genetic and exposure-history diversity represented was limited by the small number of donors.

Trimming takes 2 bases from V and 12 bases from J, and the germline ends sit 19 bases apart. The germline V gene (reference sequence) supplies CDR1 GTSNPN and CDR2 SVGIG. Its CDR3 holds 13 amino acids, cysteine through phenylalanine. Left in the record is the CDR3 DNA by itself, 39 bases read in frame from the first base. Using the deep immunoSEQ assay, multiplex PCR amplified TCR CDR3 regions from genomic DNA. Extracted genomic DNA from each cell subset was spread evenly across all wells of several immunoSEQ 96-well plates, with each plate serving as a replicate. For sorted subsets, about 200 ng genomic DNA, equal to 30,000 or so T cell genomes, was loaded into each replicate PCR. The purified libraries were quantified using a Qubit 3.0 fluorometer, sized with a Bioanalyzer 2100, and then quantified again using the KAPA Library Quantification kit. A separate single-read 150-cycle Illumina NextSeq 550 flow cell was used to sequence each immunoSEQ 96-well plate. Under the source paper's analysis protocol: Because the immunoSEQ output held only junctional sequences and lacked quality scores, the filtering could not match the filtering applied to full-length reads. Sequences were annotated with PyIR, a Python wrapper for IgBLAST v1.9, and V/J genes and CDR3 were assigned using IMGT germline references. Reads with weak V/J assignments (E-value above 1e-6), missing CDR3, stop codons, out-of-frame junctions, or ambiguous translated residues were removed. A V3J clonotype was defined by an identical inferred V gene, J gene, and CDR3 amino acid sequence. Percentage overlap between repertoires was calculated by dividing the number of shared unique clonotypes by the size of the smaller repertoire. Three approaches were used to assess repertoire richness: RTK rarefaction, the Chao1 estimator, and Recon v2.1 estimates of unobserved clonotypes. OLGA was used to compute generation probabilities for all TCRbeta clonotypes that the gDNA method yielded from a few donors. The source is immuneACCESS, and TCRdb retained only in-frame sequences with V and J called. Part of the clones is not carried over; for the studies checked, unresolved V genes explain less than half of this, and the remainder is unexplained. That table supplies the V and J calls and clone size; D and trimming were determined from the DNA. Counted in this sample were roughly 2.6 million clones; about 92% of them appeared once. The ten largest make up roughly 0.15% of the sample.

With respect to this clone: Its antigen remains undetermined. No base qualities exist here, and no much larger clone lies one base off it.

Donors were healthy HIV-negative adults with no recently reported acute infections or vaccinations. Every donor was a Caucasian adult living in Nashville, Tennessee, USA. CD4+ T cells were enriched by magnetic negative selection; naive cells were then positively selected on CD45RA, and the negative fraction formed the memory subset. Blood was collected by leukapheresis, and PBMCs were isolated by Ficoll-Histopaque density gradient centrifugation and then cryopreserved in liquid nitrogen vapor phase. Analytical flow cytometry was used to check the purity and quantity of each magnetically sorted T cell population. Each sorted fraction had its genomic DNA isolated and then quantified by UV absorbance on a Nanodrop 2000c.

This clonotype originated in a man between 18 and 35 years old in good health. The specimen sequenced was naive CD4+ T cells sorted from blood. The cell subset or site tag for this specimen amounts to: CD45RA+ positively selected. The receptor chain draws on TRBV30 and TRBJ1-2; perhaps TRBD1 is the D gene, with 6 bases matching. The sequenced DNA is TGTGCCTGGAGTTACCCCTTACAGGGTTTCAACACCTTC. This sequence encodes CAWSYPLQGFNTF.